This TCR beta chain was profiled in a study of T cell responses to AZD1222 COVID-19 vaccine. Study-level results: Spike-specific TCRs gained breadth and depth after people received two AZD1222 doses.

TCRdb's copy holds only in-frame clones and misses some; the assay was immunoSEQ multiplex PCR. The sample records about 130,000 clones, 80% to 90% being singletons. Trimming took off 0 bases at V and 10 bases at J, with 13 bases between the two ends. The germline gives CDR1 SNHLY, CDR2 FYNNEI. This CDR3 has 15 residues. To note about this clone: Its antigen is unidentified.

The chain employs TRBV2 and TRBJ1-6; D is uncertain. The sequence was collected from an adult in good health. Specimen: peripheral blood, collected on day 0 of AZD1222 vaccination. The DNA for the CDR3 is TGTGCCAGCAGTGAAGCGGCCGGGTCAAGGTCACCCCTCCACTTT. This sequence encodes CASSEAAGSRSPLHF.